The present T cell receptor beta chain was sequenced within a study of blood T cell repertoires in COVID-19. Looking at the study overall: PBMCs, B-cell-depleted T cells, or T cells provided the cDNA or gDNA that made up the material.

Per the original methods: Reference gene primer amplification gave estimated nucleated cell counts. Clones were read by immunoSEQ multiplex PCR, and TCRdb kept only the in-frame ones, dropping some. V and J calls and clone size are those listed in that table; D and trimming were worked out from the DNA. The table shows a few hundred thousand clones, with 84% occurring only once. The table lists this clone with a count of one. This sample includes further DNA sequences coding for the same CDR3. Trimming removed 4 bases from V and 0 bases from J, with 9 bases in between. From germline, CDR1 is SGHTA and CDR2 FQGNSA. The CDR3 is made up of 15 amino acids.

The sample consisted of peripheral blood. The chain employs TRBV7-2 and TRBJ1-4; D may be TRBD1 (6 bases). This TCR derives from a human donor in a cohort sampled during active COVID-19. This CDR3 reads CASSSQGATNEKLFF. The CDR3 nucleotides read TGTGCCAGCAGCTCACAGGGCGCAACTAATGAAAAACTGTTTTTT.